The 14 T cell receptor beta chains presented below share a single source sample, sequenced in a study of T cells in Graves' hyperthyroidism and ophthalmopathy. RNA transcripts provided the source from which TCR beta CDR3 regions were amplified. With the HTBI primer set, the TCR CDR3 went through a first round of RT-PCR. TCRdb analysed the multiplex PCR reads with MiXCR anew, one entry per CDR3 protein. The sample carries some 400,000 distinct CDR3 sequences, 14% recorded once. Material: blood. Receptors originate from an older woman with Graves' hyperthyroidism.

The rearrangement links TRBV10-3 to TRBJ1-1; D is possibly TRBD1 (5 bases). Germline-derived CDR1 and CDR2 are ENHRY and SYGVKD. V was cut by 3 bases and J by 6 bases, with 11 bases left in between. This CDR3 comprises 13 residues. The CDR3 DNA is TGTGCCATCAGTGATCGGGGGTCGTCTGAAGCTTTCTTT. This encodes CAISDRGSSEAFF.

This clonotype was seen ten or more times. The chain combines TRBV3-1 with TRBJ2-7; D is undetermined. Trimming cost V 1 base and J 4 bases, with 5 bases left between them. The CDR3 is 12 residues long. Germline V gives CDR1 LGHDT, CDR2 YNNKEL (reference sequence). The CDR3 is CASSQAVYEQYF. The DNA for the CDR3 is TGTGCCAGCAGCCAAGCTGTTTACGAGCAGTACTTC.

This clonotype was observed many times. The chain joins TRBV7-9 to TRBJ2-1, with unresolved D. The V and J ends lost 0 bases and 10 bases respectively, with 10 bases between them. The CDR3 is made up of 13 amino acids. CDR1 is SEHNR, CDR2 FQNEAQ, per germline (reference sequence). This chain's CDR3 is CASSLAFRAEQFF. In nucleotides, the CDR3 is TGTGCCAGCAGCTTAGCGTTTCGAGCCGAGCAGTTCTTC.

This rearrangement joins TRBV18 to TRBJ1-1, with a tentative D call TRBD1 (6 bases). V was cut by 0 bases and J by 4 bases, with 12 bases left in between. The CDR3 consists of 15 residues. Germline CDR1 KGHSH, CDR2 LQKENI. CDR3 bases: TGTGCCAGCTCACCACCTTTAGGGACATTCACTGAAGCTTTCTTT. Its translation: CASSPPLGTFTEAFF.

The chain carries TRBV10-1 and TRBJ2-1, with 8 bases matching TRBD2. Trimming cost V 5 bases and J 6 bases; bases outside gene matches: 6. CDR3 size: 14 residues. The germline V gene encodes CDR1 WNHNN and CDR2 SYGVQD (reference sequence). DNA for the CDR3: TGCGCCAGCAGTTCTAGCGGGTCATTCAATGAGCAGTTCTTC. Translating it yields CASSSSGSFNEQFF.

The rearrangement links TRBV18 to TRBJ2-2; no definite D call. CDR3 length: 15 amino acids. V gave up 5 bases and J gave up 2 bases, with 12 bases separating them. Looked up from germline, CDR1 is KGHSH and CDR2 is LQKENI. For the CDR3, the DNA is TGTGCCAGCTCATCTAGTCTACAAAACACCGGGGAGCTGTTTTTT. Its translation: CASSSSLQNTGELFF.

This clonotype was seen at least ten times. The chain's CDR3 is CASSLDRGTYEQYF. The CDR3 coding sequence is TGTGCCAGCAGCTTAGACAGGGGGACCTACGAGCAGTACTTC. The chain carries TRBV13 and TRBJ2-7; the match to TRBD1 covers 8 bases. J gave up 2 bases and V 1 base, and 1 base lay outside the gene matches. CDR3 length equals 14 residues. Germline V gene data show CDR1 as PRHDT and CDR2 as FYEKMQ (reference sequence). Drawing the rest from reference TRBV13 and TRBJ2-7, the complete variable domain is AAGVIQSPRHLIKEKRETATLKCYPIPRHDTVYWYQQGPGQDPQFLISFYEKMQSDKGSIPDRFSAQQFSDYHSELNMSSLELGDSALYFCASSLDRGTYEQYFGPGTRLTVT.

This clonotype has a count of ten or more. This sequence joins TRBV5-1 and TRBJ2-7, with 15 bases fitting TRBD2. The V and J ends lost 6 bases and 3 bases, in that order; junction bases with no gene match: 13. CDR1 SGHRS and CDR2 YFSETQ come from the germline V gene. The CDR3 has 18 residues. CDR3 residues: CASTWTSGRAGKNYEQYF. The CDR3 DNA reads as TGCGCCAGCACATGGACTAGCGGGAGGGCCGGGAAAAACTACGAGCAGTACTTC. The whole variable domain, remainder taken from reference TRBV5-1 and TRBJ2-7, is KAGVTQTPRYLIKTRGQQVTLSCSPISGHRSVSWYQQTPGQGLQFLFEYFSETQRNKGNFPGRFSGRQFSNSRSEMNVSTLELGDSALYLCASTWTSGRAGKNYEQYFGPGTRLTVT.

This clonotype was detected ten times or more. This chain joins TRBV7-2 and TRBJ1-2, with 8 bases that match TRBD1. CDR1 is SGHTA and CDR2 is FQGNSA in the germline V gene. The ends lost 5 bases at V and 6 bases at J; junction bases unmatched: 8. This CDR3 is built from 14 residues. CDR3: CASSLWTGRDGYTF. The CDR3 DNA is TGTGCCAGCAGCCTCTGGACAGGGAGGGATGGCTACACCTTC.

At least ten counts were recorded for this clonotype. The chain carries TRBV12-3 or TRBV12-4 and TRBJ1-5; possibly TRBD1 for D (6 bases). The CDR3 runs 14 residues. The V end lost 6 bases, the J end lost 0 bases, and 9 bases lay between the germline ends. The CDR3: CASSGQYSNQPQHF. CDR3 coding DNA: TGTGCCAGCAGCGGACAGTATAGCAATCAGCCCCAGCATTTT.

This clonotype was picked up many times. This CDR3 reads CATQGLAGPTDTQYF. The CDR3 bases are TGTGCCACCCAAGGACTAGCGGGACCCACAGATACGCAGTATTTT. This chain connects TRBV24-1 to TRBJ2-3; 12 nucleotides line up with TRBD2. The CDR3 length is 15 residues. The germline V gene encodes CDR1 KGHDR and CDR2 SFDVKD. V shed 9 bases, J shed 2 bases, and the junction held 5 bases outside the gene matches.

This clonotype was found many times. The chain employs TRBV12-3 or TRBV12-4 and TRBJ1-1; no reliable D call. Trimming took 4 bases from V and 3 from J, leaving 6 bases between them. The CDR3 totals 12 residues. The CDR3 bases are TGTGCCAGCAGTTGGACCTACACTGAAGCTTTCTTT. Its translation is CASSWTYTEAFF.

The rearrangement uses TRBV27 and TRBJ2-3; 11 positions match TRBD2. Looked up from germline, CDR1 is MNHEY and CDR2 is SMNVEV (reference sequence). The junction had 7 bases not matched to a gene; V was cut back by 3 bases and J by 8 bases. The CDR3 loop spans 15 amino acids. CDR3: CASSFGLAGGGTQYF. The CDR3 DNA sequence: TGTGCCAGCAGTTTCGGGCTAGCGGGAGGAGGTACGCAGTATTTT.

This clonotype was observed many times. This rearrangement joins TRBV12-3 or TRBV12-4 to TRBJ2-7, with a possible D match to TRBD2 (5 bases). V dropped 0 bases and J dropped 6 bases, with 12 bases sitting between them. The CDR3 sequence is 14 residues long. Written as DNA, the CDR3 is TGTGCCAGCAGTTTAGCGCTGGAGGCGGGCGAGCAGTACTTC. Translation: CASSLALEAGEQYF.